Listed below are T cell receptor beta chains from one sample, sequenced in a study of blood T cell repertoires in COVID-19. This table comes from immunoSEQ multiplex PCR, and its TCRdb copy is limited to in-frame clones, with some not included. The data show tens of thousands of clones, with roughly 80% seen just once and less than 25% held by the top ten. The specimen sequenced was peripheral blood. Source of these receptors: a woman aged 55-70 years with acute or convalescent COVID-19. Both conserved end residues are part of each CDR3.

v_gene,CDR3aa
TRBV19,CASSMTDLYGYTF
TRBV19,CASSLGGGVTFAEAFF
TRBV9,CASSVAPQVNYGYTF
TRBV19,CASSLTVPDEKLFF
TRBV5-1,CASSSGVDSTEAFF
TRBV30,CAWSVPRLGRADTEAFF
TRBV7-8,CASSLIFAGGLEETQYF
TRBV6-5,CASSYSRLTSGETQYF
TRBV27,CASSSRGEQYF
TRBV24-1,CATSDAAGLEILDEQFF
TRBV6-1,CASSAREIRGPGNTIYF
TRBV4-3,CASSQDSREGLGYTF
TRBV7-9,CASSPRTGDAPLHF
TRBV5-6,CASSSSPGQYEQYF
TRBV6-2/TRBV6-3,CASSSRTGAQGEQFF
TRBV24-1,CATSETGHMNTGELFF
TRBV19,CASAGGNTEAFF
TRBV7-2,CASSLEAGGAGNEQFF
TRBV10-3,CAISDSSGDSDTQYF
TRBV29-1,CSVVANPSTDTQYF
TRBV27,CASSPRGVGSPLHF
TRBV4-3,CASSQEGTSYEQYF
TRBV5-4,CASSLHSTEAFF
TRBV20-1,CSASSNTEAFF
TRBV6-5,CASSDRGSYGYTF
TRBV25-1,CASRGLGEGDTEAFF
TRBV6-5,CASSYKIGQGDGYTF
TRBV15,CATRKSGGVQNYNEQFF
TRBV6-2/TRBV6-3,CASSYWTETGHEQYF
TRBV19,CASSGDRRGGYTF
TRBV5-1,CASNSGTDTQYF
TRBV25-1,CASRGRGSAEQYF
TRBV5-5,CASSSNTGELFF
TRBV15,CATSILAGGYNEQFF
TRBV5-1,CASSGKQGASGYTF
TRBV11-2,CASSSGTFYNEQFF
TRBV18,CASSPSVTTGSPQHF
TRBV24-1,CATSDPTGGLNTGELFF
TRBV5-5,CASSSHHLSGDGGELFF
TRBV14,CASSHRGGTGNSPLHF
TRBV7-7,CASSLEPGTEAFF
TRBV5-1,CASSFAGTGSSYEQFF
TRBV27,CASSWPSGGSNTGELFF
TRBV5-4,CASSLEGTYGYTF
TRBV30,CAWSVQGALMTGELFF
TRBV2,CASTYTGGSNTEAFF
TRBV28,CASSSGARQGQGKLFF
TRBV7-2,CASNPGGNTEAFF
TRBV3-1/TRBV3-2,CASSPLMSNQPQHF